This record looks at one T cell receptor (beta chain) sequence and its context. At one of its ends the junction is not consistent with the germline gene, which may arise from a read error. The sample providers were healthy Caucasian people from Russia, aged about 6 to 100. The data belong to a study of blood T cells in healthy people across ages. A second PCR, run for roughly 7 to 12 cycles, used a sample-barcoded 5' primer plus a J-beta primer mix. Carrying 12 random nucleotides, a template-switch adaptor labeled each individual cDNA molecule. TCRdb re-called the 5' RACE reads through MiXCR, storing one row per CDR3 protein. The sample gives roughly 2 million distinct CDR3 sequences, less than 50% of which show up once; over 2% is in the top ten. Germline loops: CDR1 SGHTA, CDR2 FQGNSA. The CDR3 runs to 18 residues.

The chain carries TRBV7-2 and TRBJ2-7; 7 bases line up with TRBD2. The sample consisted of blood. This sequence was found in a woman in her 40s in good health. The CDR3 nucleotides read TGTGCCGGCAGCTTAAAGACGAGCGGGGTTGGTAGCTCCTACGAGCAGTACTTC. This encodes CAGSLKTSGVGSSYEQYF. The full variable domain, its missing parts supplied by reference TRBV7-2 and TRBJ2-7, is GAGVSQSPSNKVTEKGKDVELRCDPISGHTALYWYRQSLGQGLEFLIYFQGNSAPDKSGLPSDRFSAERTGGSVSTLTIQRTQQEDSAVYLCAGSLKTSGVGSSYEQYFGPGTRLTVT.